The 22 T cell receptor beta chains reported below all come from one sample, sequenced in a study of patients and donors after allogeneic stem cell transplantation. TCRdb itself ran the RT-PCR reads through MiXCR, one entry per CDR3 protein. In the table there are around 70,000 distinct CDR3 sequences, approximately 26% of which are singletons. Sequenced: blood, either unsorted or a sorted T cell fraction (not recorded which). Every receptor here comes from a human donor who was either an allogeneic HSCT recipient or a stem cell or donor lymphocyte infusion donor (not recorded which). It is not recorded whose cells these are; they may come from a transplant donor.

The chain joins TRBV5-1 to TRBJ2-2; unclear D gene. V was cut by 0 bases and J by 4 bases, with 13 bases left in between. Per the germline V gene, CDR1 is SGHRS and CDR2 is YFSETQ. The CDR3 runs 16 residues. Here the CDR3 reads CASSLVDGWGTGELFF. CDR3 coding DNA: TGCGCCAGCAGCTTGGTGGACGGATGGGGCACCGGGGAGCTGTTTTTT.

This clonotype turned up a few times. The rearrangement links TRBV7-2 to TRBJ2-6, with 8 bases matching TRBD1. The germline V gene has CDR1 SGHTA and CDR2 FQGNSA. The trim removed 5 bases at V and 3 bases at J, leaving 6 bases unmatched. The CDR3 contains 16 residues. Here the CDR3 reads CASSEQGGRGANVLTF. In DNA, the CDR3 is TGTGCCAGCAGCGAACAGGGGGGCCGTGGGGCCAACGTCCTGACTTTC.

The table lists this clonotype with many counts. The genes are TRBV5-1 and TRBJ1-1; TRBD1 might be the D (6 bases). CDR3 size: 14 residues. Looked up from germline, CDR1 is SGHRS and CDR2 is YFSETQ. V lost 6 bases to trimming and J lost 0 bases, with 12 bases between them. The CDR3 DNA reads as TGCGCCAGCACCATTGGGACACTGAACACTGAAGCTTTCTTT. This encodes CASTIGTLNTEAFF.

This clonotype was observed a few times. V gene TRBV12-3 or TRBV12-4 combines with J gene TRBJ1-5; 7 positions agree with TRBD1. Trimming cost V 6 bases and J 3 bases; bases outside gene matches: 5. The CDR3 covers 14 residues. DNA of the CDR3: TGTGCCAGCAGCTTGACAGGGACCAATCAGCCCCAGCATTTT. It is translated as CASSLTGTNQPQHF.

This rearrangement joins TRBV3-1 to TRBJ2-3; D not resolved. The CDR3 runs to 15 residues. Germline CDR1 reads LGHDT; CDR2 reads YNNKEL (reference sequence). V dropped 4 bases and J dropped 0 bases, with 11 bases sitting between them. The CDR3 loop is CASSPWGVSTDTQYF. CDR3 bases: TGTGCCAGCAGCCCCTGGGGTGTCAGCACAGATACGCAGTATTTT.

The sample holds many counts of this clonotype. In DNA form, the CDR3 reads TGCAGTGCTAGAGCGGCATGGGGTCCATTGACTTCACCCCTCCACTTT. It is translated as CSARAAWGPLTSPLHF. The chain employs TRBV20-1 and TRBJ1-6; D unresolved. The CDR3 contains 16 residues. V lost 1 base, J lost 9 bases, and 19 bases lay in between. CDR1 and CDR2 (germline): DFQATT, SNEGSKA (reference sequence).

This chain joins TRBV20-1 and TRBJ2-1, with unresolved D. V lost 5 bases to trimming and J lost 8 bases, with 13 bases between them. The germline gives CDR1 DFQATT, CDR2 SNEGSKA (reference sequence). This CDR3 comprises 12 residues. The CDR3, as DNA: TGCAGTGCTCCATCTGGCCTCGATGAGCAGTTCTTC. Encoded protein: CSAPSGLDEQFF.

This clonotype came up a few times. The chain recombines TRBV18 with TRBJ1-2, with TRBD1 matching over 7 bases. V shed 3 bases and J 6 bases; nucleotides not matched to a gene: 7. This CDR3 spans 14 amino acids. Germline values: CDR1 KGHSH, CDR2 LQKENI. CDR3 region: CASSPTGASDGYTF. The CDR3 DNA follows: TGTGCCAGCTCACCCACAGGGGCGAGTGATGGCTACACCTTC.

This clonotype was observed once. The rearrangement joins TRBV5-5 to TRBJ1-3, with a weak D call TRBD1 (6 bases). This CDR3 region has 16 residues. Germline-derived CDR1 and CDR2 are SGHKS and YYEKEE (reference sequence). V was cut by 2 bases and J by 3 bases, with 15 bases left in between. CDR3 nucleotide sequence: TGTGCCAGCAGCTTTCGTCACAGGGAATTTGGAAACACCATATATTTT. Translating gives CASSFRHREFGNTIYF. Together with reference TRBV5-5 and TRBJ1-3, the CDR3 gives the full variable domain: DAGVTQSPTHLIKTRGQQVTLRCSPISGHKSVSWYQQVLGQGPQFIFQYYEKEERGRGNFPDRFSARQFPNYSSELNVNALLLGDSALYLCASSFRHREFGNTIYFGEGSWLTVV.

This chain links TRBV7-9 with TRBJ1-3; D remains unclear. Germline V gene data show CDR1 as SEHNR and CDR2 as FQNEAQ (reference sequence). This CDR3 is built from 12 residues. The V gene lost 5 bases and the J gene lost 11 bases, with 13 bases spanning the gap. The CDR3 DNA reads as TGTGCCAGCAGCCGGACCGATGGGCCCATATATTTT. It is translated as CASSRTDGPIYF.

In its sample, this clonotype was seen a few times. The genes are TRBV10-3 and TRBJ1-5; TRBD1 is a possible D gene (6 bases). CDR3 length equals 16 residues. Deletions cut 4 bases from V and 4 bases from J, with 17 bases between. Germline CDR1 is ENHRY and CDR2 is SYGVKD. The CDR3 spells CAISGPGGGLNQPQHF. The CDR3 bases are TGTGCCATCAGTGGACCCGGCGGGGGCCTAAATCAGCCCCAGCATTTT.

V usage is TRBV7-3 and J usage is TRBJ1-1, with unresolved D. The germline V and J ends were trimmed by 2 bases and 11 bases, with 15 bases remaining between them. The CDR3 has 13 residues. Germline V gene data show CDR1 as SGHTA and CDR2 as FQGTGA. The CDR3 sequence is CASSLARAELAFF. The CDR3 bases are TGTGCCAGCAGCTTAGCAAGGGCAGAGCTGGCTTTCTTT.

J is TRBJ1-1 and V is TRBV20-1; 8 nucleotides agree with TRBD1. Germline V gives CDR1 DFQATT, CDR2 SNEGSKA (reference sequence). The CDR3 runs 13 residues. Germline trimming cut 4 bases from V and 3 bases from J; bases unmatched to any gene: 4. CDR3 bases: TGCAGTGCTACCCAGGGGGCGGACACTGAAGCTTTCTTT. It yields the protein CSATQGADTEAFF.

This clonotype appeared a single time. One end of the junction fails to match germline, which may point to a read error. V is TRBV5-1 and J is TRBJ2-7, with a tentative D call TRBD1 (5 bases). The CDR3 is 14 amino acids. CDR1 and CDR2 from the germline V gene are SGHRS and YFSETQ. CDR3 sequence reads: CASSLMQGMDEQNF. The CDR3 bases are TGCGCCAGCAGCTTGATGCAGGGTATGGACGAGCAGAACTTC.

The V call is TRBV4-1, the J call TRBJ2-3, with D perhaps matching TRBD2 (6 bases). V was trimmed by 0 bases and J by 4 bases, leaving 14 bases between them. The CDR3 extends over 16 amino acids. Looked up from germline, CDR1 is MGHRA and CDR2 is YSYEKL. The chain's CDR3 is CASSQEELAFPDTQYF. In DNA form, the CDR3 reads TGCGCCAGCAGCCAAGAGGAACTAGCATTTCCAGATACGCAGTATTTT.

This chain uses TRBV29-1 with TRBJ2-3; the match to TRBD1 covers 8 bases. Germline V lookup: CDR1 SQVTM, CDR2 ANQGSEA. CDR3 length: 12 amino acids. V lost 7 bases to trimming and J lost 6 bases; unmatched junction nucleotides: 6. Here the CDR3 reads CSARQGRDTQYF. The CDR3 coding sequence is TGCAGCGCTCGACAGGGGAGGGATACGCAGTATTTT.

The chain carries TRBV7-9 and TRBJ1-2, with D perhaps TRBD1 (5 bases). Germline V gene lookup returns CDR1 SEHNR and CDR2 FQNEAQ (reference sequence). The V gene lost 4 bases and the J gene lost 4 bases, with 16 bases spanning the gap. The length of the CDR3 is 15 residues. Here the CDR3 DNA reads TGTGCCAGCAGCTCGACCCGACAGTACGTCTATGGCTACACCTTC. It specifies CASSSTRQYVYGYTF.

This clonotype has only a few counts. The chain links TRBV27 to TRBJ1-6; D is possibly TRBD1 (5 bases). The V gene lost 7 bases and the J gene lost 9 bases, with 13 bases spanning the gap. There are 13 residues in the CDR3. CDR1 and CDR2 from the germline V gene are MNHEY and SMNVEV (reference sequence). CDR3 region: CASKAQGSSPLHF. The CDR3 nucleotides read TGTGCCAGCAAAGCGCAGGGTAGTTCACCCCTCCACTTT.

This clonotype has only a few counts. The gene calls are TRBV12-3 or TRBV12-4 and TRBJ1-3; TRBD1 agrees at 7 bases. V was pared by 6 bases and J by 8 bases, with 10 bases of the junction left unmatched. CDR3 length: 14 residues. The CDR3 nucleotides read TGTGCCAGCAGCCTTGAGGGGGCTGGGGACACCATATATTTT. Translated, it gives CASSLEGAGDTIYF.

This chain's CDR3 is CASSQDIAYGYTF. CDR3 bases: TGTGCCAGCAGCCAAGACATAGCCTATGGCTACACCTTC. The rearrangement links TRBV3-1 to TRBJ1-2; D gene unclear. The ends were cut back, 0 bases at V and 4 bases at J, with 6 bases in the middle. The germline V gene encodes CDR1 LGHDT and CDR2 YNNKEL (reference sequence). The CDR3 length is 13 residues.

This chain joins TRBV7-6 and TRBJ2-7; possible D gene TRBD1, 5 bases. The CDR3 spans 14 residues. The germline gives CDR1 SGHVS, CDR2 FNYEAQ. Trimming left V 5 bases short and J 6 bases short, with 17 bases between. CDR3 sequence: CASSETVVGSEQYF. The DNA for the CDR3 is TGTGCCAGCAGCGAGACAGTGGTAGGGTCCGAGCAGTACTTC.

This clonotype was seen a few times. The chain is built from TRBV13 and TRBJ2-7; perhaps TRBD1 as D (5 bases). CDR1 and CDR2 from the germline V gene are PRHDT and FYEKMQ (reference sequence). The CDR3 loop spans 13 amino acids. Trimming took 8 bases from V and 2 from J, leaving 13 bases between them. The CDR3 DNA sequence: TGTGCCAGCCGGTTGATGGACACCTACGAGCAGTACTTC. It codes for CASRLMDTYEQYF.